This T cell receptor beta chain emerged from a study of T cell repertoires in cytomegalovirus infection. Study in general: Public TCR beta signatures provided an indication of both CMV infection and a matching HLA type. Notes on the study in general: The study identified carriers of CMV plus the relevant HLA from cumulative public TCR beta family frequency. Ex vivo, HLA-C-restricted CMV-specific TCR beta clonotypes prevailed over the rest of the response.

MiXCR, applied by TCRdb to the reads, yields one record per CDR3 protein. The sample includes about 330,000 distinct CDR3 sequences, more than 8% of them seen just once. This clonotype occurred many times. Antigen specificity is unknown. Sequenced: PBMCs. This TCR came from a human donor in good health (CMV status not recorded). Some clones in this sample may be carry-over from other donors' samples.

The CDR3, as DNA: TGTGCCAGCAGCTTCAGGGGGCAGAACACTGAAGCTTTCTTT. Its protein is CASSFRGQNTEAFF. The rearrangement joins TRBV7-2 to TRBJ1-1, with 8 nucleotides matching TRBD1. CDR3 length: 14 residues. Germline CDR1 and CDR2: SGHTA and FQGNSA. The trim removed 3 bases at V and 1 base at J, leaving 1 base unmatched.